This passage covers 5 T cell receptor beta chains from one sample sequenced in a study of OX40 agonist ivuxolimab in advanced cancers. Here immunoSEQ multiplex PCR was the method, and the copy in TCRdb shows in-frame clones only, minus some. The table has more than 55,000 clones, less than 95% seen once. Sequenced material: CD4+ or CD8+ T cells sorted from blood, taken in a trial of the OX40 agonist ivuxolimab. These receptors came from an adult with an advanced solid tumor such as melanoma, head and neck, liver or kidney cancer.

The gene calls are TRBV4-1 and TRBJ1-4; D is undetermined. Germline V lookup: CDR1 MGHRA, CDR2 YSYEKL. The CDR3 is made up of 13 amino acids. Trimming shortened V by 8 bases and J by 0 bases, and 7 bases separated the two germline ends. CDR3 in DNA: TGCGCCAGCTCAGGCTCAACTAATGAAAAACTGTTTTTT. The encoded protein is CASSGSTNEKLFF.

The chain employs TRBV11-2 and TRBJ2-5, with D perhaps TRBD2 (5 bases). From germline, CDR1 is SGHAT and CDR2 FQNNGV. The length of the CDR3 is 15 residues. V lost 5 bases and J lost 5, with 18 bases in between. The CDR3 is CASSVLDWSEETQYF. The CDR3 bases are TGTGCCAGCAGCGTCCTGGACTGGTCGGAGGAGACCCAGTACTTC.

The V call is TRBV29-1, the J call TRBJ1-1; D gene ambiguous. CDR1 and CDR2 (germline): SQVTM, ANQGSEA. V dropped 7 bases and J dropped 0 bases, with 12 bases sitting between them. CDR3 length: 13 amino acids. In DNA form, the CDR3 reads TGCAGCGGCCTCGAGGGTCTGAACACTGAAGCTTTCTTT. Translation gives CSGLEGLNTEAFF.

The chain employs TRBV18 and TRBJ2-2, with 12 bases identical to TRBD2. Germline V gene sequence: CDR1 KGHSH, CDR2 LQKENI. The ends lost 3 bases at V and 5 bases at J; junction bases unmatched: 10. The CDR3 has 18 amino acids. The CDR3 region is CASSPTQPGLAGTGELFF. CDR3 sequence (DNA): TGTGCCAGCTCACCGACCCAACCGGGACTAGCGGGTACCGGGGAGCTGTTTTTT.

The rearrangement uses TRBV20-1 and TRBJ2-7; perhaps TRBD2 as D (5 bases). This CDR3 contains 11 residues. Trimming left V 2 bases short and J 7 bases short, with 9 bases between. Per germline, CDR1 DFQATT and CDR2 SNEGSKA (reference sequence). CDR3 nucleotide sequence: TGCAGTGCTAGACTGATAGCGGAGCAGTACTTC. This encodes CSARLIAEQYF.